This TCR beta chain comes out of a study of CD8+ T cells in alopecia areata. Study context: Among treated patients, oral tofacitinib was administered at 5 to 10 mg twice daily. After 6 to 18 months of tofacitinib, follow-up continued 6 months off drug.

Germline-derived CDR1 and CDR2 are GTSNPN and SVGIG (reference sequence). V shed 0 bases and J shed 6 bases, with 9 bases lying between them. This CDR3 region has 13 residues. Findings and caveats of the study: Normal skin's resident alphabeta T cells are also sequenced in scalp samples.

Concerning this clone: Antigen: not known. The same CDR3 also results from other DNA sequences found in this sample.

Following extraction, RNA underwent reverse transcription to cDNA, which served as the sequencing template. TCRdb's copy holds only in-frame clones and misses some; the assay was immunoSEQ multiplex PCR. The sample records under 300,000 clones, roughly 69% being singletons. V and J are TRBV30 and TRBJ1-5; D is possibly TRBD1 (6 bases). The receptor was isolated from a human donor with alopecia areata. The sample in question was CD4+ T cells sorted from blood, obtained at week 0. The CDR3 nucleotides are TGTGCCTGGAGTGTACAGGGCGGTCAGCCCCAGCATTTT. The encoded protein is CAWSVQGGQPQHF.